The clone carrying this TCR beta chain was seen many times. Its specificity is unknown. The sample comes from a study of prognosis after radiotherapy for stage I lung cancer. Study-level points and caveats: Differing TRBV and TRBJ gene usage was reportedly seen between patients with and without metastases. Following stereotactic body radiation therapy, unique TCR clone counts fell, with a median of 10,088 versus 6,861.

Two-round multiplex PCR amplified TCR beta CDR3 from genomic DNA. With primers specific to each TRBV and TRBJ gene, the first-round PCR was performed. TCRdb ran MiXCR on the multiplex PCR reads and lists one entry per CDR3 protein. The sample lists around 16,000 distinct CDR3 sequences, around 45% occurring once. The sample in question was PBMCs, obtained before or after stereotactic body radiation therapy (not recorded which). This receptor was obtained from a donor aged 50 or older with non-small cell lung cancer.

CDR3 nucleotides: TGTGCCAGCAGCTTTAGCATCGGGGGGGCCTCCTACAATGAGCAGTTCTTC. Amino acid sequence: CASSFSIGGASYNEQFF. This chain joins TRBV7-6 and TRBJ2-1; 8 bases agree with TRBD2. CDR3 length equals 17 residues. Trimming cost V 3 bases and J 0 bases; bases outside gene matches: 7. The germline gives CDR1 SGHVS, CDR2 FNYEAQ.